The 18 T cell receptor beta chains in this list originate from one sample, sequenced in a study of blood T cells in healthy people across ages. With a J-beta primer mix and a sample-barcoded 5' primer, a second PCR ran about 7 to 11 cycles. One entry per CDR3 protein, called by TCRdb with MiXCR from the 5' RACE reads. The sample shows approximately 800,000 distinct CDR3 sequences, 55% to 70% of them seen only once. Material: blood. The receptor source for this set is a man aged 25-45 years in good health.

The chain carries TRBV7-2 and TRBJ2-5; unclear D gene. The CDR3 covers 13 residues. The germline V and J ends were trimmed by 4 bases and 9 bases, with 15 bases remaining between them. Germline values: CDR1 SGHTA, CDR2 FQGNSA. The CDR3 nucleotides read TGTGCCAGCAGCTCGTATGTTAAGCCGGCCCAGTACTTC. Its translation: CASSSYVKPAQYF. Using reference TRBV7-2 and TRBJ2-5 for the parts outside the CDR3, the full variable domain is GAGVSQSPSNKVTEKGKDVELRCDPISGHTALYWYRQSLGQGLEFLIYFQGNSAPDKSGLPSDRFSAERTGGSVSTLTIQRTQQEDSAVYLCASSSYVKPAQYFGPGTRLLVL.

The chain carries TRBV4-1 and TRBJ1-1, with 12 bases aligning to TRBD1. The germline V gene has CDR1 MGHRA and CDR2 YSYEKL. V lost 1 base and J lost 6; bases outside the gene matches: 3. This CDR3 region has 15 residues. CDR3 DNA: TGCGCCAGCAGCCAAGGGGACAGGGGGCTTTCTGAAGCTTTCTTT. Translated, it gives CASSQGDRGLSEAFF.

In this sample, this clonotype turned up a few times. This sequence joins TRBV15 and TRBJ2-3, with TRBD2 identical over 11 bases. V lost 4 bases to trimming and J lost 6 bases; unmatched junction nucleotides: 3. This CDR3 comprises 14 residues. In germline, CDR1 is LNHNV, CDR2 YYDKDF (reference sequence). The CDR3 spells CATSTRTSGDTQYF. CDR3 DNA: TGTGCCACCAGCACAAGGACTAGCGGGGATACGCAGTATTTT.

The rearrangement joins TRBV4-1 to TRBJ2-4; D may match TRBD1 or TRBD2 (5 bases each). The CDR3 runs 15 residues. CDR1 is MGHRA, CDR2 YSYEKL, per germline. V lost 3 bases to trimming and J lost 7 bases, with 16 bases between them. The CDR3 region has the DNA TGCGCCAGCAGCCAGCACCGGGACCAGAGGAACATTCAGTACTTC. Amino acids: CASSQHRDQRNIQYF.

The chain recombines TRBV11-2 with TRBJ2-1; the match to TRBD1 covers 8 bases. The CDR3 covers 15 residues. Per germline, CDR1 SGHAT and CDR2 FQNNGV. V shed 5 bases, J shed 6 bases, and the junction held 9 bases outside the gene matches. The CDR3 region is CASSPDRVVSNEQFF. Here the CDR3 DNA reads TGTGCCAGCAGCCCGGACAGGGTGGTGTCCAATGAGCAGTTCTTC.

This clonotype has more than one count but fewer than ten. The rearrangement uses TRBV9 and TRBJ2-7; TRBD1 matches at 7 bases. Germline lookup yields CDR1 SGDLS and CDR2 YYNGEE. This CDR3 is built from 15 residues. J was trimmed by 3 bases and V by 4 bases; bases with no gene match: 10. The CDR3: CASSPRVGTVYEQYF. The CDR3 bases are TGTGCCAGCAGCCCTCGGGTAGGGACAGTCTACGAGCAGTACTTC. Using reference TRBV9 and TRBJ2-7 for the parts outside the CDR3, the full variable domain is DSGVTQTPKHLITATGQRVTLRCSPRSGDLSVYWYQQSLDQGLQFLIQYYNGEERAKGNILERFSAQQFPDLHSELNLSSLELGDSALYFCASSPRVGTVYEQYFGPGTRLTVT.

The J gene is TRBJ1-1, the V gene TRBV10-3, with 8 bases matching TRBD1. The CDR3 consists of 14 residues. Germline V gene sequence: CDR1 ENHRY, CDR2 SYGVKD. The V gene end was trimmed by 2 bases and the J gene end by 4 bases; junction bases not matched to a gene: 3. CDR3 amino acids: CAISEQDRGTEAFF. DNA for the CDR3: TGTGCCATCAGTGAGCAAGACAGGGGCACTGAAGCTTTCTTT.

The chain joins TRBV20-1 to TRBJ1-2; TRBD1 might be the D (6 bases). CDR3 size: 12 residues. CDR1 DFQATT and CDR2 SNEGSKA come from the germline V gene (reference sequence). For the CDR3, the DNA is TGCAGCGCCCGTGGGGGGCTGGGAGGCTACACCTTC. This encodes CSARGGLGGYTF.

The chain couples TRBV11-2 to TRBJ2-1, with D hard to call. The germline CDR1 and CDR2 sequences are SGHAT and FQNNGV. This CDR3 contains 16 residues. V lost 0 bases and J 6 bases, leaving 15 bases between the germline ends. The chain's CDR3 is CASSLDGRLAPNEQFF. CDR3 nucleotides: TGTGCCAGCAGCTTAGATGGGCGCTTGGCCCCCAATGAGCAGTTCTTC.

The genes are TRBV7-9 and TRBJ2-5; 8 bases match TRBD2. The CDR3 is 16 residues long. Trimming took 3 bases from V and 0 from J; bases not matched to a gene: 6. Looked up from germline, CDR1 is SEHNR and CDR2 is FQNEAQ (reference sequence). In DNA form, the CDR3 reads TGTGCCAGCAGCTTTACAACTAGCGGATACCAAGAGACCCAGTACTTC. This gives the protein CASSFTTSGYQETQYF.

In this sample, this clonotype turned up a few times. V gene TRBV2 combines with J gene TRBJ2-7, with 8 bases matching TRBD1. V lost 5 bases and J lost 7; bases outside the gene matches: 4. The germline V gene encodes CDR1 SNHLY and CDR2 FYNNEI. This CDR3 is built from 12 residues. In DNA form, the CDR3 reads TGTGCCAGCAGTCAGGGGGCAGGAGAGCAGTACTTC. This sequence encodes CASSQGAGEQYF.

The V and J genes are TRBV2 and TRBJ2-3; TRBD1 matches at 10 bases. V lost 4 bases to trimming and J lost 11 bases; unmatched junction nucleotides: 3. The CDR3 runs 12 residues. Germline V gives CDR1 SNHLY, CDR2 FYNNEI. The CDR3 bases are TGTGCCAGCAGTGGGGACAGGGGTGGGCAGTATTTT. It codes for CASSGDRGGQYF.

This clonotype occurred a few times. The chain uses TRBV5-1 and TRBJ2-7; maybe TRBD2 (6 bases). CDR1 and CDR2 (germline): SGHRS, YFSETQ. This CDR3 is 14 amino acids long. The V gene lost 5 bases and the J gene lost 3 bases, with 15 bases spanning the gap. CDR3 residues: CASRRGRGGYEQYF. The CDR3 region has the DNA TGCGCCAGCAGGCGAGGAAGGGGAGGCTACGAGCAGTACTTC.

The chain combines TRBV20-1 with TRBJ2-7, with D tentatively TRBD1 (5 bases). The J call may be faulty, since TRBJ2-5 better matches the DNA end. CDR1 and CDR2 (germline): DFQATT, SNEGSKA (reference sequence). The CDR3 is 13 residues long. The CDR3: CSARDGQGGTQYF. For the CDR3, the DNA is TGCAGTGCTAGAGATGGGCAGGGTGGGACCCAGTACTTC.

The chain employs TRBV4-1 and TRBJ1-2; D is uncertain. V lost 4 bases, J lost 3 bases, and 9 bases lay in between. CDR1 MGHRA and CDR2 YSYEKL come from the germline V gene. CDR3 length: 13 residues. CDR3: CASSPNSYYGYTF. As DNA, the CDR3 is TGCGCCAGCAGCCCCAATTCTTACTATGGCTACACCTTC.

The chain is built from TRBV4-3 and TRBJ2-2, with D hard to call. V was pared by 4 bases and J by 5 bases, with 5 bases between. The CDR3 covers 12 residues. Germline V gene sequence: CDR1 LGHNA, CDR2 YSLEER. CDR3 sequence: CASSPTTGELFF. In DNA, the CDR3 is TGCGCCAGCAGCCCAACTACCGGGGAGCTGTTTTTT.

CDR3 sequence reads: CASQKKAGPYEQYF. In DNA, the CDR3 is TGTGCCAGCCAGAAAAAAGCGGGGCCATACGAGCAGTACTTC. This chain uses TRBV12-3 or TRBV12-4 with TRBJ2-7, with 7 bases lining up with TRBD2. This CDR3 has 14 amino acids. The trim removed 8 bases at V and 4 bases at J, leaving 11 bases unmatched.

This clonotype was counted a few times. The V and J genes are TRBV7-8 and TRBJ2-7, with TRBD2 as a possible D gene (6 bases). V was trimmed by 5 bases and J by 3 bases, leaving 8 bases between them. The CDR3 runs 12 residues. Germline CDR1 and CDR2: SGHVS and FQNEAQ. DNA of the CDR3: TGTGCCAGCAGCGTTAGCGGCTACGAGCAGTACTTC. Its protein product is CASSVSGYEQYF.